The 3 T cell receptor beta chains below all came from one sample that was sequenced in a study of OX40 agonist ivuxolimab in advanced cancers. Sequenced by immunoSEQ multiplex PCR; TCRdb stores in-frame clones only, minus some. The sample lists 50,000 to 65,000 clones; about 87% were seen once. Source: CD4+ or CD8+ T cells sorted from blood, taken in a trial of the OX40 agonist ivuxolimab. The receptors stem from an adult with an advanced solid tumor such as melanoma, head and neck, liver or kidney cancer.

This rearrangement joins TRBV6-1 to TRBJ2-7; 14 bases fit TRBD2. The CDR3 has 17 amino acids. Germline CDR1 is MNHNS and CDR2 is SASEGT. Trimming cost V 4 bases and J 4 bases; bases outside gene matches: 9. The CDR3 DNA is TGTGCCAGCAGTGCGGCCGGGACTAGCGGGAGAGCGTACGAGCAGTACTTC. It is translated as CASSAAGTSGRAYEQYF.

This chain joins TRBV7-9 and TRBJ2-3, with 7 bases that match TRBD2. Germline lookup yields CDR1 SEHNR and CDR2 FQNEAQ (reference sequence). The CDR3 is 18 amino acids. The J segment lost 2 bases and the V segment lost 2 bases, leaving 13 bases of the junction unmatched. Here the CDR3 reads CASSLSKYTSAVTDTQYF. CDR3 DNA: TGTGCCAGCAGCTTATCCAAGTATACTAGCGCAGTCACAGATACGCAGTATTTT.

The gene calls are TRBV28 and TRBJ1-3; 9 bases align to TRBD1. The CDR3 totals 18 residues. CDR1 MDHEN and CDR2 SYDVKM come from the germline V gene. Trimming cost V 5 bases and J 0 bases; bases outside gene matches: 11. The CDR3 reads CASSPPGQGTSSGNTIYF. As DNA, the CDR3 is TGTGCCAGCAGTCCCCCGGGACAGGGAACGAGCTCTGGAAACACCATATATTTT.